This passage covers 25 T cell receptor beta chains from one sample sequenced in a study of T cell responses to AZD1222 COVID-19 vaccine. TCRdb keeps only in-frame clones here, not all; method: immunoSEQ multiplex PCR. The sample includes around 80,000 clones, about 82% of them seen just once. The material sequenced was peripheral blood, taken on day 0 of AZD1222 vaccination. The receptors derive from an adult in good health.

The chain has TRBV7-9 and TRBJ1-4; D perhaps matches TRBD1 (6 bases). Germline V gene sequence: CDR1 SEHNR, CDR2 FQNEAQ (reference sequence). V lost 1 base and J lost 6, with 6 bases in between. The length of the CDR3 is 13 residues. CDR3 sequence reads: CASSLGGHEKLFF. In nucleotides, the CDR3 is TGTGCCAGCAGCTTAGGGGGGCATGAAAAACTGTTTTTT.

The V call is TRBV7-3, the J call TRBJ1-1; D call uncertain. Per the germline V gene, CDR1 is SGHTA and CDR2 is FQGTGA. The CDR3 totals 14 residues. V was shortened by 1 base and J by 0 bases, with 6 bases between the two germline ends. The CDR3 sequence is CASSLNSLNTEAFF. DNA of the CDR3: TGTGCCAGCAGCTTAAACAGTTTGAACACTGAAGCTTTCTTT.

V usage is TRBV7-9 and J usage is TRBJ2-6; D is ambiguous. Deletions cut 4 bases from V and 7 bases from J, with 8 bases between. The CDR3 sequence is 13 residues long. Germline CDR1 SEHNR, CDR2 FQNEAQ (reference sequence). For the CDR3, the DNA is TGTGCCAGCAGCTCACCGGTCGCCAACGTCCTGACTTTC. This encodes CASSSPVANVLTF.

CDR3 DNA: TGTGCCAGCAGCACCAGGGGTTGGACTAATGAAAAACTGTTTTTT. Translated: CASSTRGWTNEKLFF. V usage is TRBV27 and J usage is TRBJ1-4; possible D gene TRBD1, 6 bases. This CDR3 region has 15 residues. The germline V gene encodes CDR1 MNHEY and CDR2 SMNVEV (reference sequence). Trimming took 6 bases from V and 2 from J, leaving 13 bases between them.

The gene calls are TRBV19 and TRBJ2-7; 10 nucleotides line up with TRBD1. The V segment lost 5 bases and the J segment 2 bases; nucleotides outside the gene matches: 6. This CDR3 spans 15 amino acids. Germline V lookup: CDR1 LNHDA, CDR2 SQIVND (reference sequence). The CDR3 here is CASSEGQGITYEQYF. As DNA, the CDR3 is TGTGCCAGTAGTGAGGGACAGGGGATTACCTACGAGCAGTACTTC.

The chain employs TRBV6-1 and TRBJ2-2; either TRBD1 or TRBD2 may supply D (6 bases each). The CDR3 has 17 amino acids. V gave up 1 base and J gave up 5 bases, with 17 bases separating them. Germline CDR1 is MNHNS and CDR2 is SASEGT. Here the CDR3 reads CASSEGPWGASTGELFF. The CDR3 coding sequence is TGTGCCAGCAGTGAAGGTCCTTGGGGGGCAAGTACCGGGGAGCTGTTTTTT.

The chain recombines TRBV24-1 with TRBJ2-3, with D perhaps matching TRBD1 (6 bases). CDR1 is KGHDR, CDR2 SFDVKD, per germline. V was pared by 3 bases and J by 2 bases, with 11 bases between. The CDR3 spans 15 residues. CDR3 amino acids: CATSDQYRVTDTQYF. The CDR3 region has the DNA TGTGCCACCAGTGATCAATACAGGGTCACAGATACGCAGTATTTT.

As concerns this clone: Other nucleotide sequences in the sample specify the same CDR3. This chain uses TRBV6-4 with TRBJ1-6; D unclear. Germline V CDR1 and CDR2: MRHNA, SNTAGT. V was pared by 5 bases and J by 7 bases, with 9 bases between. The CDR3 is 13 amino acids. CDR3: CASSSSINSPLHF. The DNA of the CDR3 is TGTGCCAGCAGTTCGTCGATCAATTCACCCCTCCACTTT.

The gene calls are TRBV24-1 and TRBJ2-2; D gene uncertain. The length of the CDR3 is 15 residues. CDR1 is KGHDR and CDR2 is SFDVKD in the germline V gene. The V gene lost 0 bases and the J gene lost 1 base, with 5 bases spanning the gap. CDR3 DNA sequence: TGTGCCACCAGTGATTTGAGAGTGAACACCGGGGAGCTGTTTTTT. Translation gives CATSDLRVNTGELFF.

The V call is TRBV11-3, the J call TRBJ2-3; 9 bases match TRBD1. This CDR3 contains 15 residues. With V trimmed by 5 bases and J by 4 bases, 7 bases remained unmatched. Germline V lookup: CDR1 SGHNT, CDR2 YENEEA. The CDR3 nucleotides read TGTGCCAGCAGCGAGGACAGGGGAATGTCAGATACGCAGTATTTT. This gives the protein CASSEDRGMSDTQYF.

The CDR3 DNA sequence: TGTGCCAGCAGTGTCCGGGCCGGCAGGGAGGATGGCTACACCTTC. It translates to CASSVRAGREDGYTF. This chain links TRBV28 with TRBJ1-2, with a weak D call TRBD1 (5 bases). The CDR3 is 15 amino acids. Trimming removed 5 bases from V and 6 bases from J, with 19 bases in between. The V gene's germline CDR1 is MDHEN and CDR2 SYDVKM.

The table lists this clone with a few counts. The V call is TRBV20-1, the J call TRBJ2-7; the D is unclear. The CDR3 consists of 11 residues. Germline-derived CDR1 and CDR2 are DFQATT and SNEGSKA (reference sequence). The V end lost 5 bases, the J end lost 5 bases, and 10 bases lay between the germline ends. In DNA form, the CDR3 reads TGCAGTGCTCCTTGGTCGGACGAGCAGTACTTC. Its translation is CSAPWSDEQYF.

This chain connects TRBV28 to TRBJ1-1, with D unresolved. The CDR3 is 12 amino acids. Germline V gene data show CDR1 as MDHEN and CDR2 as SYDVKM. Trimming removed 2 bases from V and 7 bases from J, with 8 bases in between. The CDR3 region is CASSLPLFEAFF. The CDR3 DNA follows: TGTGCCAGCAGTTTACCCCTGTTTGAAGCTTTCTTT.

This CDR3 reads CAISESRRGGVDTEAFF. The CDR3, as DNA: TGTGCCATCAGTGAGTCAAGGCGGGGCGGGGTGGACACTGAAGCTTTCTTT. J is TRBJ1-1 and V is TRBV10-3; weak D call: TRBD1 (5 bases). V was pared by 0 bases and J by 3 bases, with 17 bases between. The CDR3 contains 17 residues. Germline lookup yields CDR1 ENHRY and CDR2 SYGVKD.

The table lists this clone with a few counts. The V and J genes are TRBV28 and TRBJ1-2; D perhaps matches TRBD1 (5 bases). The CDR3 has 13 residues. In germline, CDR1 is MDHEN, CDR2 SYDVKM. V was pared by 2 bases and J by 3 bases, with 7 bases between. The CDR3 loop reads CASSLGGDYGYTF. The CDR3 DNA reads as TGTGCCAGCAGTTTAGGAGGGGACTATGGCTACACCTTC.

The table lists this clone with a count of one. J is TRBJ1-2 and V is TRBV7-2; D not resolved. Trimming left V 4 bases short and J 7 bases short, with 28 bases between. Germline V gene lookup returns CDR1 SGHTA and CDR2 FQGNSA. CDR3 length: 18 residues. The CDR3 DNA reads TGTGCCAGCAGCTCCCCCGGTCGGCAGGCCGGAGTCGCGGGTGGCTACACCTTC. Encoded protein: CASSSPGRQAGVAGGYTF. The full variable domain, with the rest looked up from reference TRBV7-2 and TRBJ1-2, is GAGVSQSPSNKVTEKGKDVELRCDPISGHTALYWYRQSLGQGLEFLIYFQGNSAPDKSGLPSDRFSAERTGGSVSTLTIQRTQQEDSAVYLCASSSPGRQAGVAGGYTFGSGTRLTVV.

This sequence joins TRBV27 and TRBJ1-1, with D possibly being TRBD1 (5 bases). CDR3 length: 15 amino acids. Trimming left V 7 bases short and J 4 bases short, with 19 bases between. Germline CDR1 MNHEY, CDR2 SMNVEV (reference sequence). CDR3 sequence: CASTSQGAGTTEAFF. The CDR3 DNA reads TGTGCCAGCACCTCTCAAGGGGCAGGGACCACTGAAGCTTTCTTT.

A single count supports this clone. The chain couples TRBV3-1 (or the pseudogene TRBV3-2) to TRBJ1-2; D gene uncertain. V was cut by 0 bases and J by 0 bases, with 14 bases left in between. Germline V gene data show CDR1 as LGHDT and CDR2 as YNNKEL (reference sequence). CDR3 length: 17 residues. The CDR3 loop reads CASSQDSLPGTNYGYTF. For the CDR3, the DNA is TGTGCCAGCAGCCAAGACTCCCTCCCGGGGACTAACTATGGCTACACCTTC.

This rearrangement joins TRBV9 to TRBJ1-1; D possibly corresponds to TRBD1 (5 bases). The V and J ends lost 3 bases and 1 base respectively, with 10 bases between them. The CDR3 has 14 amino acids. Germline lookup yields CDR1 SGDLS and CDR2 YYNGEE. CDR3 sequence reads: CASSGGLENTEAFF. The CDR3 region has the DNA TGTGCCAGCAGCGGGGGACTCGAGAACACTGAAGCTTTCTTT.

This clone was picked up one time. This chain joins TRBV30 and TRBJ2-3; 10 bases agree with TRBD1. This CDR3 contains 15 residues. CDR1 and CDR2 (germline): GTSNPN, SVGIG (reference sequence). Trimming at V came to 8 bases and at J to 3 bases, leaving 11 bases not matched to a gene. This chain's CDR3 is CARTIWDRGTDTQYF. The CDR3 region has the DNA TGTGCCCGGACGATTTGGGACAGGGGAACAGATACGCAGTATTTT.

This clone was observed once. This sequence joins TRBV4-3 and TRBJ2-1; the match to TRBD2 covers 7 bases. The CDR3 is 16 residues long. V was pared by 0 bases and J by 2 bases, with 4 bases of the junction left unmatched. Germline assignment: CDR1 LGHNA and CDR2 YSLEER. The CDR3 coding sequence is TGCGCCAGCAGCCAAGACACTAGCGCGACCTACAATGAGCAGTTCTTC. Its translation is CASSQDTSATYNEQFF.

The chain couples TRBV18 to TRBJ1-4, with 10 bases aligning to TRBD1. Per the germline V gene, CDR1 is KGHSH and CDR2 is LQKENI. The CDR3 spans 17 residues. With V trimmed by 2 bases and J by 6 bases, 9 bases remained unmatched. The CDR3 DNA reads TGTGCCAGCTCACCAATTCCCGGGGACAGGGGCGATGAAAAACTGTTTTTT. As protein: CASSPIPGDRGDEKLFF.

The CDR3 sequence is CASSLQVSSYEQYF. The CDR3 DNA sequence: TGTGCCAGCAGCCTTCAGGTCTCGAGCTACGAGCAGTACTTC. The rearrangement uses TRBV14 and TRBJ2-7; D uncertain. The CDR3 loop spans 14 amino acids. V was shortened by 4 bases and J by 3 bases, with 13 bases between the two germline ends. The germline gives CDR1 SGHDN, CDR2 FVKESK.

The chain employs TRBV2 and TRBJ2-3; D unresolved. The CDR3 has 15 amino acids. Germline CDR1 SNHLY, CDR2 FYNNEI. V dropped 5 bases and J dropped 0 bases, with 12 bases sitting between them. CDR3 sequence: CASSKTRISTDTQYF. The CDR3 bases are TGTGCCAGCAGTAAGACTCGGATTAGCACAGATACGCAGTATTTT.

The chain employs TRBV12-3 or TRBV12-4 and TRBJ2-1, with TRBD2 as a possible D gene (5 bases). Between the trimmed V and J ends, which lost 3 bases and 7 bases, there was a span of 10 bases. This CDR3 has 13 amino acids. The DNA for the CDR3 is TGTGCCAGCAGTTTTGCCGGGATGAATGAGCAGTTCTTC. Its translation: CASSFAGMNEQFF.